What follows are 28 T cell receptor beta chains derived from one specimen sequenced in a study of T-cell memory formation after mild COVID-19. Each CDR3 protein gets one entry after TCRdb re-called the 5' RACE reads with MiXCR. The sample records 90,000 to 120,000 distinct CDR3 sequences, 15% to 20% being singletons. Sequencing input: PBMCs or a T cell subset sorted from them (not recorded which). These receptors were collected from a young man who had mild COVID-19 (a few samples of this study predate the infection). Cell type and time point are not known.

Ten or more counts support this clonotype. The chain employs TRBV13 and TRBJ2-5; 7 positions agree with TRBD1. Losses at the gene ends were 7 bases for V and 2 bases for J; bases not matched to a gene: 4. The CDR3 is 13 amino acids. Looked up from germline, CDR1 is PRHDT and CDR2 is FYEKMQ (reference sequence). Here the CDR3 DNA reads TGTGCCAGCACGTACAGGGGTCAAGAGACCCAGTACTTC. It translates to CASTYRGQETQYF.

This clonotype was seen a few times. The chain carries TRBV5-5 and TRBJ2-7, with D hard to call. CDR1 and CDR2 (germline): SGHKS, YYEKEE (reference sequence). This CDR3 region has 14 residues. Trimming left V 4 bases short and J 0 bases short, with 11 bases between. DNA for the CDR3: TGTGCCAGCAGCCAATGGACGGACTCCTACGAGCAGTACTTC. It translates to CASSQWTDSYEQYF.

This clonotype was counted a few times. The V call is TRBV9, the J call TRBJ2-5, with D possibly TRBD1 on 5 matching bases. The CDR3 spans 14 residues. Germline V gene sequence: CDR1 SGDLS, CDR2 YYNGEE. V lost 2 bases to trimming and J lost 1 base, with 9 bases between them. The CDR3 here is CASSVRGSQETQYF. The CDR3 DNA reads TGTGCCAGCAGCGTTAGGGGCAGCCAAGAGACCCAGTACTTC.

The gene calls are TRBV11-2 and TRBJ2-7; D remains unclear. The CDR3 runs 14 residues. From germline, CDR1 is SGHAT and CDR2 FQNNGV. Between the trimmed V and J ends, which lost 1 base and 3 bases, there was a span of 10 bases. Written as DNA, the CDR3 is TGTGCCAGCAGCTTAGGAGGTCCCATCTACGAGCAGTACGTC. Translation: CASSLGGPIYEQYV.

The chain carries TRBV5-1 and TRBJ2-1; 8 bases line up with TRBD2. The CDR3 sequence is 15 residues long. Germline V lookup: CDR1 SGHRS, CDR2 YFSETQ. Germline trimming cut 4 bases from V and 8 bases from J; bases unmatched to any gene: 11. CDR3 sequence (DNA): TGCGCCAGCAGCAAGGGACTAGGAAGTTTGGATGAGCAGTTCTTC. Amino acid sequence: CASSKGLGSLDEQFF. Filled out from reference TRBV5-1 and TRBJ2-1, the complete variable domain reads KAGVTQTPRYLIKTRGQQVTLSCSPISGHRSVSWYQQTPGQGLQFLFEYFSETQRNKGNFPGRFSGRQFSNSRSEMNVSTLELGDSALYLCASSKGLGSLDEQFFGPGTRLTVL.

This clonotype was seen a single time. V and J are TRBV5-6 and TRBJ2-7; the D call may be TRBD1 or TRBD2 (5 bases each). The CDR3 is 15 residues long. Germline V gene sequence: CDR1 SGHDT, CDR2 YYEEEE. Trimming took off 2 bases at V and 1 base at J, with 13 bases between the two ends. As DNA, the CDR3 is TGTGCCAGCAGCTTTGGGACGCAACATTCCTACGAGCAGTACGTC. This encodes CASSFGTQHSYEQYV.

There are many counts of this clonotype. The chain employs TRBV6-5 and TRBJ1-4; D ambiguous. Germline-derived CDR1 and CDR2 are MNHEY and SVGAGI. The V gene lost 3 bases and the J gene lost 7 bases, with 15 bases spanning the gap. This CDR3 contains 15 residues. CDR3 sequence: CASSYGLMGSEKLFF. CDR3 DNA sequence: TGTGCCAGCAGTTATGGACTGATGGGGAGTGAAAAACTGTTTTTT.

This clonotype has more than one count but fewer than ten. The chain is built from TRBV12-3 or TRBV12-4 and TRBJ1-1, with TRBD1 identical over 11 bases. The J segment lost 4 bases and the V segment lost 1 base, leaving 2 bases of the junction unmatched. The CDR3 length is 15 residues. The DNA of the CDR3 is TGTGCCAGCAGTTTAGTAGGGACAGGGGGCACTGAAGCTTTCTTT. Its protein product is CASSLVGTGGTEAFF.

The rearrangement links TRBV6-2 or TRBV6-3 to TRBJ1-5; D is perhaps TRBD1 (6 bases). Germline loops: CDR1 MNHEY, CDR2 SVGEGT. The CDR3 covers 13 residues. Deletions cut 6 bases from V and 6 bases from J, with 12 bases between. The CDR3 reads CASSQGRSQPQHF. The CDR3 bases are TGTGCCAGCAGCCAGGGGCGGAGTCAGCCCCAGCATTTT.

The V gene is TRBV7-2, the J gene TRBJ2-1; D is possibly TRBD2 (6 bases). The CDR3 is made up of 13 amino acids. CDR1 SGHTA and CDR2 FQGNSA come from the germline V gene. V was pared by 5 bases and J by 13 bases, with 18 bases between. CDR3 in amino acids: CASSPLHSGSQFF. Written as DNA, the CDR3 is TGTGCCAGCAGCCCCCTCCATAGCGGCAGCCAGTTCTTC.

This clonotype has only a few counts. This sequence joins TRBV7-9 and TRBJ1-1; no definite D call. This CDR3 is 16 amino acids long. Germline CDR1 SEHNR, CDR2 FQNEAQ (reference sequence). With 2 bases removed from V and 1 base from J, the gap between germline ends came to 14 bases. DNA of the CDR3: TGTGCCAGCAGCTTACCCCCTTCTCTCCCGAACACTGAAGCTTTCTTT. Its translation: CASSLPPSLPNTEAFF.

This clonotype was seen only a few times. The chain joins TRBV7-6 to TRBJ2-6; D possibly corresponds to TRBD1 (7 bases). This CDR3 has 19 residues. Germline CDR1 reads SGHVS; CDR2 reads FNYEAQ. Trimming pared 2 bases from V and 0 bases from J, leaving 17 bases between. The CDR3 here is CASSLKWSGGLSGANVLTF. CDR3 sequence (DNA): TGTGCCAGCAGCTTAAAATGGTCAGGGGGGCTCTCTGGGGCCAACGTCCTGACTTTC. The full variable domain, completed using reference TRBV7-6 and TRBJ2-6, is GAGVSQSPRYKVTKRGQDVALRCDPISGHVSLYWYRQALGQGPEFLTYFNYEAQQDKSGLPNDRFSAERPEGSISTLTIQRTEQRDSAMYRCASSLKWSGGLSGANVLTFGAGSRLTVL.

A few counts support this clonotype. This chain joins TRBV4-3 and TRBJ2-2, with 12 bases aligning to TRBD2. Germline lookup yields CDR1 LGHNA and CDR2 YSLEER. CDR3 size: 19 residues. V gave up 0 bases and J gave up 5 bases; unmatched junction bases: 10. The CDR3 protein is CASSQDLGASGGATGELFF. DNA of the CDR3: TGCGCCAGCAGCCAAGATCTCGGAGCTAGCGGGGGGGCTACCGGGGAGCTGTTTTTT.

This sequence joins TRBV25-1 and TRBJ1-2, with 8 bases identical to TRBD1. The V gene's germline CDR1 is MGHDK and CDR2 SYGVNS. The V gene end was trimmed by 4 bases and the J gene end by 7 bases; junction bases not matched to a gene: 5. The CDR3 runs to 13 residues. As DNA, the CDR3 is TGTGCCAGCAGTGGCCAGGGGGCAACTGGCTACACCTTC. It translates to CASSGQGATGYTF.

This clonotype has only a few counts. The chain is built from TRBV19 and TRBJ2-2, with 7 nucleotides matching TRBD1. CDR3 length: 15 amino acids. With 4 bases clipped from V and 7 bases from J, the junction kept 9 bases outside the gene matches. Germline lookup yields CDR1 LNHDA and CDR2 SQIVND (reference sequence). CDR3 in DNA: TGTGCCAGTAGTAGCCCCGAGGGGGCCGGCGGGGAGCTGTTTTTT. It translates to CASSSPEGAGGELFF.

This chain joins TRBV20-1 and TRBJ2-3; 9 bases align to TRBD2. This CDR3 comprises 13 residues. V lost 3 bases, J lost 5 bases, and 3 bases stayed unmatched. Germline V gene sequence: CDR1 DFQATT, CDR2 SNEGSKA (reference sequence). The CDR3 loop reads CSARGGGEDTQYF. CDR3 sequence (DNA): TGCAGTGCTAGGGGCGGGGGGGAAGATACGCAGTATTTT.

The chain links TRBV24-1 to TRBJ2-1; 9 positions match TRBD1. CDR1 is KGHDR, CDR2 SFDVKD, per germline. This CDR3 is built from 16 residues. V trimming: 4 bases; J trimming: 7 bases; junction bases outside the gene matches: 10. The CDR3 region is CATSDAGDRAGNEQFF. As DNA, the CDR3 is TGTGCCACCAGTGACGCCGGGGACAGGGCTGGAAATGAGCAGTTCTTC.

This clonotype was picked up many times. The chain uses TRBV6-6 and TRBJ2-3, with a possible D match to TRBD2 (6 bases). Germline assignment: CDR1 MNHNY and CDR2 SVGAGI (reference sequence). Between the trimmed V and J ends, which lost 2 bases and 2 bases, there was a span of 8 bases. This CDR3 contains 14 residues. CDR3 protein: CASSYIAVTDTQYF. The CDR3, as DNA: TGTGCCAGCAGTTACATAGCGGTCACAGATACGCAGTATTTT.

This chain links TRBV6-2 or TRBV6-3 with TRBJ2-5, with 12 bases aligning to TRBD2. Germline assignment: CDR1 MNHEY and CDR2 SVGEGT. The CDR3 loop spans 18 amino acids. V shed 7 bases and J 1 base; nucleotides not matched to a gene: 13. The CDR3 coding sequence is TGTGCCAGCACCAAAGGAACTAGCGGGGGGCCGAGCCAAGAGACCCAGTACTTC. Translating gives CASTKGTSGGPSQETQYF.

The table lists this clonotype with a few counts. This sequence joins TRBV6-1 and TRBJ1-2, with 7 bases that match TRBD1. Germline CDR1 is MNHNS and CDR2 is SASEGT. The CDR3 runs to 13 residues. The trim removed 1 base at V and 4 bases at J, leaving 0 bases unmatched. DNA for the CDR3: TGTGCCAGCAGTGAAGGGACAGGCTATGGCTACACCTTC. Its translation: CASSEGTGYGYTF.

This clonotype was seen more than once but under ten times. V and J are TRBV7-2 and TRBJ2-1, with 11 bases aligning to TRBD2. The CDR3 is 16 residues long. CDR1 and CDR2 from the germline V gene are SGHTA and FQGNSA. V was clipped by 7 bases and J by 7 bases; unmatched bases: 12. The CDR3 DNA is TGTGCCAGCAACGGACTAGCGGGCTACTCGGGTAATGAGCAGTTCTTC. Its translation: CASNGLAGYSGNEQFF.

V and J are TRBV20-1 and TRBJ2-7; D is unclear. V shed 1 base and J shed 4 bases, with 11 bases lying between them. CDR3 length equals 13 residues. Germline CDR1 and CDR2: DFQATT and SNEGSKA (reference sequence). The CDR3 region has the DNA TGCAGTGCTAGAGGTAACGGAGTATACGAGCAGTACTTC. Protein: CSARGNGVYEQYF.

This clonotype showed up just a few times. The chain links TRBV5-1 to TRBJ2-1, with 7 bases lining up with TRBD2. The CDR3 spans 15 residues. The junction had 3 bases not matched to a gene; V was cut back by 1 base and J by 2 bases. Germline V lookup: CDR1 SGHRS, CDR2 YFSETQ. Here the CDR3 DNA reads TGCGCCAGCAGCTTGTTCAGCGGGGCCTACAATGAGCAGTTCTTC. This codes for CASSLFSGAYNEQFF.

J is TRBJ2-7 and V is TRBV6-2 or TRBV6-3; TRBD1 is a possible D gene (5 bases). CDR1 is MNHEY, CDR2 SVGEGT, per germline. Trimming shortened V by 5 bases and J by 2 bases, and 7 bases separated the two germline ends. CDR3 length: 12 residues. This chain's CDR3 is CASSMTAYEQYF. CDR3 DNA sequence: TGTGCCAGCAGTATGACAGCCTACGAGCAGTACTTC.

This clonotype was seen a few times. This chain links TRBV18 with TRBJ2-7, with D tentatively TRBD1 (5 bases). This CDR3 contains 12 residues. The V end lost 6 bases, the J end lost 4 bases, and 10 bases lay between the germline ends. The germline V gene encodes CDR1 KGHSH and CDR2 LQKENI. CDR3 in DNA: TGTGCCAGCTCGGAACAGGCATACGAGCAGTACGTC. This sequence encodes CASSEQAYEQYV.

This clonotype was found a few times. The rearrangement joins TRBV25-1 to TRBJ1-5; D is possibly TRBD1 (5 bases). CDR3 length equals 14 residues. V gave up 1 base and J gave up 9 bases, with 13 bases separating them. Per the germline V gene, CDR1 is MGHDK and CDR2 is SYGVNS. For the CDR3, the DNA is TGTGCCAGCAGTGAATCGGCGGGGACGCGGCCCCAGCATTTT. It translates to CASSESAGTRPQHF. The complete variable domain, with remaining parts taken from reference TRBV25-1 and TRBJ1-5, reads EADIYQTPRYLVIGTGKKITLECSQTMGHDKMYWYQQDPGMELHLIHYSYGVNSTEKGDLSSESTVSRIRTEHFPLTLESARPSHTSQYLCASSESAGTRPQHFGDGTRLSIL.

This clonotype has a handful of counts. This chain connects TRBV5-1 to TRBJ1-6; possibly TRBD1 for D (6 bases). Germline loops: CDR1 SGHRS, CDR2 YFSETQ. The CDR3 runs 16 residues. V was cut by 3 bases and J by 7 bases, with 17 bases left in between. The CDR3 DNA follows: TGCGCCAGCAGCTCGGGGTTAGAGAGGGGGAATTCACCCCTCCACTTT. It yields the protein CASSSGLERGNSPLHF.

A word on this clonotype: A much larger clone lies one base from this, so it may be a read error. V usage is TRBV12-3 or TRBV12-4 and J usage is TRBJ2-6; the D is unclear. Trimming took 2 bases from V and 0 from J, leaving 5 bases between them. The CDR3 consists of 15 residues. CDR3 amino acids: CASSLWNSGANVLTF. The DNA of the CDR3 is TGTGCCAGCAGTTTATGGAACTCTGGGGCCAACGTCCTGACTTTC.